The T cell receptor beta chain under discussion was sequenced for a study of identical twins. TCRdb processed the 5' RACE reads anew with MiXCR; each CDR3 protein has one entry. The table records about 790,000 distinct CDR3 sequences, roughly 18% of them present only once. There are a few counts of this clonotype. The data were also submitted as part of a second study, on T cells expressing NK-cell markers. Per that paper: A few of the donors also had these clonotypes leading their CD3+CD56-NKG2C+ fraction.

The TCR comes from a woman between 18 and 29 years old in good health. Sequencing was done on a sample of PBMCs.

CDR3 sequence: CASSVGGGHYNEQFF. The CDR3 bases are TGTGCCAGCAGCGTAGGGGGGGGGCACTACAATGAGCAGTTCTTC. J is TRBJ2-1 and V is TRBV9; perhaps TRBD2 as D (7 bases). Germline V gene lookup returns CDR1 SGDLS and CDR2 YYNGEE. CDR3 length equals 15 residues. Between the trimmed V and J ends, which lost 0 bases and 3 bases, there was a span of 10 bases.